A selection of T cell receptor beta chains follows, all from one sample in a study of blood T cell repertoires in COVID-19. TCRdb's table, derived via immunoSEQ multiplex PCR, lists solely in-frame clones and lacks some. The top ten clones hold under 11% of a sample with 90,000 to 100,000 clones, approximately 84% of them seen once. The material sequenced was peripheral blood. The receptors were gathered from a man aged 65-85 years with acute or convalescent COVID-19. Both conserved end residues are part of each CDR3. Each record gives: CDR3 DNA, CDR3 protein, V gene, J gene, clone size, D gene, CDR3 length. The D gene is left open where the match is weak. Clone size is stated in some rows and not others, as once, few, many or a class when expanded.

DNA: TGTGCCAGCAGCCGGACTAGCGGGGTCAATGAGCAGTTCTTC
CDR3: CASSRTSGVNEQFF
V: TRBV14
J: TRBJ2-1
size: NA
D: TRBD2
length: 14

DNA: TGTGCCAGCAGCTTAGACCGACAGGGGCGGAATTCACCCCTCCACTTT
CDR3: CASSLDRQGRNSPLHF
V: TRBV7-6
J: TRBJ1-6
size: NA
D: TRBD1
length: 16

DNA: TGTGCCAGCAGCTTAGGGGGGGTCTATGGCTACACCTTC
CDR3: CASSLGGVYGYTF
V: TRBV11-2
J: TRBJ1-2
size: NA
D: NA
length: 13

DNA: TGTGCCAGCAGCGGCCACAGGGGGCGTAATTCACCCCTCCACTTT
CDR3: CASSGHRGRNSPLHF
V: TRBV9
J: TRBJ1-6
size: NA
D: TRBD1
length: 15

DNA: TGTGCCAGCAGCTTTACTTGGACTAGCGGGCCCAATGAGCAGTTCTTC
CDR3: CASSFTWTSGPNEQFF
V: TRBV7-3
J: TRBJ2-1
size: NA
D: TRBD2
length: 16

DNA: TGTGCCAGCAGTGCTGAGACAGGGGGCGACACTGAAGCTTTCTTT
CDR3: CASSAETGGDTEAFF
V: TRBV2
J: TRBJ1-1
size: NA
D: TRBD1
length: 15

DNA: TGTGCCACCAGCACCCGACAGGGAGGTCAGCATTTT
CDR3: CATSTRQGGQHF
V: TRBV15
J: TRBJ1-5
size: NA
D: TRBD1
length: 12

DNA: TGTGCCAGCAGTTCTGGCCTCGGTGGTAGCGGCTACACCTTC
CDR3: CASSSGLGGSGYTF
V: TRBV28
J: TRBJ1-2
size: NA
D: NA
length: 14

DNA: TGTGCCAGCAACAGGGATCCTAACTATGGCTACACCTTC
CDR3: CASNRDPNYGYTF
V: TRBV2
J: TRBJ1-2
size: NA
D: NA
length: 13

DNA: TGTGCCAGCAACCCTTCAGCGGTGAGCACAGATACGCAGTATTTT
CDR3: CASNPSAVSTDTQYF
V: TRBV7-2
J: TRBJ2-3
size: NA
D: NA
length: 15

DNA: TGTGCCAGTAGTTCCCCTGGGACAGGCCTCGAGCAGTACTTC
CDR3: CASSSPGTGLEQYF
V: TRBV19
J: TRBJ2-7
size: few
D: TRBD1
length: 14

DNA: TGTGCCAGCAGCTCTCCCGCTAGCGGGAGTATCAAGACCCAGTACTTC
CDR3: CASSSPASGSIKTQYF
V: TRBV28
J: TRBJ2-5
size: NA
D: TRBD2
length: 16

DNA: TGTGCCATTGTCCCGGGACAGGGTCCACCTGGAAACACCATATATTTT
CDR3: CAIVPGQGPPGNTIYF
V: TRBV28
J: TRBJ1-3
size: NA
D: TRBD1
length: 16

DNA: TGTGCCAGCAGCCGACAGAAGGAGACCCAGTACTTC
CDR3: CASSRQKETQYF
V: TRBV6-5
J: TRBJ2-5
size: NA
D: NA
length: 12

DNA: TGTGCCTGGACGGGAGGACTCACAGATACGCAGTATTTT
CDR3: CAWTGGLTDTQYF
V: TRBV30
J: TRBJ2-3
size: NA
D: TRBD2
length: 13

DNA: TGTGCCAGCTCACCGGAACAGGCTGGAAACACCATATATTTT
CDR3: CASSPEQAGNTIYF
V: TRBV18
J: TRBJ1-3
size: NA
D: NA
length: 14

DNA: TGTGCCAGCAGTAAATCCGGGAGCTTCCACGAGCAGTACTTC
CDR3: CASSKSGSFHEQYF
V: TRBV27
J: TRBJ2-7
size: NA
D: NA
length: 14

DNA: TGTGCCAGCAGTTCCCTAGACAGACTCTATGGCTACACCTTC
CDR3: CASSSLDRLYGYTF
V: TRBV27
J: TRBJ1-2
size: few
D: NA
length: 14

DNA: TGTGCCAGCAGCCTCCCGGCAGGGGCTGGGGCCAACGTCCTGACTTTC
CDR3: CASSLPAGAGANVLTF
V: TRBV9
J: TRBJ2-6
size: NA
D: NA
length: 16

DNA: TGTGCCAGTAGTATAGGACAGGGGGCCAATGAGCAGTTCTTC
CDR3: CASSIGQGANEQFF
V: TRBV19
J: TRBJ2-1
size: once
D: TRBD1
length: 14

DNA: TGTGCCAGCAGTCCCCCGGGACTAGCGGGAGGGCCTGAGCAGTACTTC
CDR3: CASSPPGLAGGPEQYF
V: TRBV27
J: TRBJ2-7
size: NA
D: TRBD2
length: 16

DNA: TGTGCCACCAGTGAAGTTAGGACTAGCGGGAGGGGGGATGAGCAGTTCTTC
CDR3: CATSEVRTSGRGDEQFF
V: TRBV24-1
J: TRBJ2-1
size: NA
D: TRBD2
length: 17

DNA: TGTGCCAGTAACGGACAGGGCCAATACAATGAGCAGTTCTTC
CDR3: CASNGQGQYNEQFF
V: TRBV19
J: TRBJ2-1
size: once
D: TRBD1
length: 14

DNA: TGCAGTGCAGGGGCTACCGGGGAGCTGTTTTTT
CDR3: CSAGATGELFF
V: TRBV20-1
J: TRBJ2-2
size: once
D: NA
length: 11

DNA: TGCGCCAGCAGCGACCTGCTAGCGGGGGCACACAATGAGCAGTTCTTC
CDR3: CASSDLLAGAHNEQFF
V: TRBV5-1
J: TRBJ2-1
size: NA
D: TRBD2
length: 16

DNA: TGTGCCAGCAGCCTAGGGGGACAGGGAGACTATGGCTACACCTTC
CDR3: CASSLGGQGDYGYTF
V: TRBV7-9
J: TRBJ1-2
size: NA
D: TRBD1
length: 15

DNA: TGCGCCAGCAGCTTGGGACAGATAGTACAAGAGACCCAGTACTTC
CDR3: CASSLGQIVQETQYF
V: TRBV5-1
J: TRBJ2-5
size: NA
D: NA
length: 15

DNA: TGTGCCAGCAGTCTCGAGACAGTTAGCTCCTACAATGAGCAGTTCTTC
CDR3: CASSLETVSSYNEQFF
V: TRBV28
J: TRBJ2-1
size: once
D: NA
length: 16

DNA: TGTGCCAGCAGCCGACAGGAAAACACTGAAGCTTTCTTT
CDR3: CASSRQENTEAFF
V: TRBV14
J: TRBJ1-1
size: NA
D: NA
length: 13

DNA: TGTGCCAGCAGTTACGCCGACAGGTCGGGTTATGGCTACACCTTC
CDR3: CASSYADRSGYGYTF
V: TRBV6-5
J: TRBJ1-2
size: once
D: NA
length: 15

DNA: TGTGCCAGCACCGCCGGGACAGCCATCGAAAAACTGTTTTTT
CDR3: CASTAGTAIEKLFF
V: TRBV11-2
J: TRBJ1-4
size: NA
D: TRBD1
length: 14

DNA: TGTGCCAGCAGCTCCCCAGGGATACGGGAGCAGTTCTTC
CDR3: CASSSPGIREQFF
V: TRBV11-2
J: TRBJ2-1
size: NA
D: NA
length: 13

DNA: TGTGCCAGCAGGGTGGCTGCTAACTATGGCTACACCTTC
CDR3: CASRVAANYGYTF
V: TRBV12-3/TRBV12-4
J: TRBJ1-2
size: NA
D: NA
length: 13

DNA: TGTGCCTGGAGGGGGACTATTGAGACCCAGTACTTC
CDR3: CAWRGTIETQYF
V: TRBV30
J: TRBJ2-5
size: NA
D: TRBD2
length: 12

DNA: TGTGCCAGCAGCATGCCGGACCCCGGGGGTTCGCAGTATTTT
CDR3: CASSMPDPGGSQYF
V: TRBV6-5
J: TRBJ2-3
size: NA
D: NA
length: 14

DNA: TGTGCCAGCAGCACCGAAAAGCGGGGGATAAACACTGAAGCTTTCTTT
CDR3: CASSTEKRGINTEAFF
V: TRBV11-1
J: TRBJ1-1
size: few
D: NA
length: 16

DNA: TGTGCCAGCAGCTTGGGGCTAGCGGGACTTGTGAACGAGCAGTACTTC
CDR3: CASSLGLAGLVNEQYF
V: TRBV5-6
J: TRBJ2-7
size: NA
D: TRBD2
length: 16

DNA: TGTGCCAGCTCACCACCGGGGGCCCCAGATACGCAGTATTTT
CDR3: CASSPPGAPDTQYF
V: TRBV18
J: TRBJ2-3
size: once
D: NA
length: 14

DNA: TGTGCCAGCAGCTCCCAGGGTACAATCTCCTTCTATGGCTACACCTTC
CDR3: CASSSQGTISFYGYTF
V: TRBV5-6
J: TRBJ1-2
size: NA
D: NA
length: 16

DNA: TGTGCCAGCAGCTTCACCTCGGGAGGGATAACTGAAGCTTTCTTT
CDR3: CASSFTSGGITEAFF
V: TRBV14
J: TRBJ1-1
size: NA
D: NA
length: 15

DNA: TGTGCCAGCTCACCACCGAGCCCAGGGGGCGTTGGCAATCAGCCCCAGCATTTT
CDR3: CASSPPSPGGVGNQPQHF
V: TRBV18
J: TRBJ1-5
size: NA
D: TRBD1
length: 18

DNA: TGTGCCAGCAGCTCTCGGTCGAGCGGGGGGACAGATACGCAGTATTTT
CDR3: CASSSRSSGGTDTQYF
V: TRBV7-6
J: TRBJ2-3
size: once
D: TRBD2
length: 16

DNA: TGCAGCGCTAGGAACACTGAAGCTTTCTTT
CDR3: CSARNTEAFF
V: TRBV29-1
J: TRBJ1-1
size: NA
D: NA
length: 10

DNA: TGTGCCTCCTCAAGGGGGATCCAAGAGACCCAGTACTTC
CDR3: CASSRGIQETQYF
V: TRBV30
J: TRBJ2-5
size: NA
D: NA
length: 13

DNA: TGCGCCAGCAGTGCGGGGGGAACGACTTACAATGAGCAGTTCTTC
CDR3: CASSAGGTTYNEQFF
V: TRBV10-1
J: TRBJ2-1
size: NA
D: TRBD2
length: 15

DNA: TGTGCCAGCAGCTTGGGGACACTCGCGAACACCGGGGAGCTGTTTTTT
CDR3: CASSLGTLANTGELFF
V: TRBV5-8
J: TRBJ2-2
size: NA
D: NA
length: 16